A single sample is the source of the 18 T cell receptor beta chains below, sequenced in a study of T cell responses to AZD1222 COVID-19 vaccine. Sequencing was performed with immunoSEQ multiplex PCR; in TCRdb, only in-frame clones are kept and a portion is missing. Here the sample spans 150,000 to 180,000 clones, approximately 90% being singletons. The starting material was peripheral blood, obtained after recovery from COVID-19. Source of these receptors: an adult who had recovered from COVID-19.

The chain links TRBV6-2 or TRBV6-3 to TRBJ1-4; D not certain. The CDR3 spans 14 residues. Trimming removed 6 bases at V and 7 bases at J, with 15 bases between. Germline V gene data show CDR1 as MNHEY and CDR2 as SVGEGT. DNA of the CDR3: TGTGCCAGCAGCCAGCGAGGGTTGGGTGAAAAACTGTTTTTT. Protein product: CASSQRGLGEKLFF.

The table lists this clone with a count of one. V is TRBV5-4 and J is TRBJ2-7; D call uncertain. CDR3 size: 15 residues. The V gene lost 0 bases and the J gene lost 2 bases, with 12 bases spanning the gap. The V gene's germline CDR1 is SGHNT and CDR2 YYREEE (reference sequence). The CDR3 DNA is TGTGCCAGCAGCTTGGGACGGCAATCCGCCTACGAGCAGTACTTC. Translating gives CASSLGRQSAYEQYF.

There are a few counts of this clone. The J gene is TRBJ2-5, the V gene TRBV11-2; 8 bases are a match to TRBD2. The CDR3 has 14 residues. V shed 2 bases, J shed 1 base, and the junction held 0 bases outside the gene matches. CDR1 and CDR2 (germline): SGHAT, FQNNGV. The CDR3 nucleotides read TGTGCCAGCAGCTTACTAGCGGGCCAAGAGACCCAGTACTTC. As protein: CASSLLAGQETQYF.

V usage is TRBV2 and J usage is TRBJ1-4; unclear D gene. Per the germline V gene, CDR1 is SNHLY and CDR2 is FYNNEI. CDR3 length: 14 residues. With 3 bases removed from V and 0 bases from J, the gap between germline ends came to 5 bases. The CDR3 DNA is TGTGCCAGCAGTGAGGGTGCAACTAATGAAAAACTGTTTTTT. Encoded protein: CASSEGATNEKLFF.

The chain employs TRBV25-1 and TRBJ2-2; possible D gene TRBD2, 5 bases. V dropped 10 bases and J dropped 6 bases, with 18 bases sitting between them. In germline, CDR1 is MGHDK, CDR2 SYGVNS. This CDR3 has 14 residues. The CDR3 loop is CATRNDGSAGELFF. The CDR3 DNA is TGTGCCACCCGCAATGACGGTAGCGCCGGGGAGCTGTTTTTT. Looking up the rest from reference TRBV25-1 and TRBJ2-2 gives the full variable domain: EADIYQTPRYLVIGTGKKITLECSQTMGHDKMYWYQQDPGMELHLIHYSYGVNSTEKGDLSSESTVSRIRTEHFPLTLESARPSHTSQYLCATRNDGSAGELFFGEGSRLTVL.

This chain joins TRBV5-1 and TRBJ2-5, with 8 bases aligning to TRBD2. CDR1 and CDR2 (germline): SGHRS, YFSETQ. Trimming removed 4 bases from V and 2 bases from J; junction bases left unmatched: 10. The CDR3 is 16 residues long. The CDR3 nucleotides are TGCGCCAGCAGCCCCAACGGGGGGGGGCGGCAAGAGACCCAGTACTTC. It codes for CASSPNGGGRQETQYF.

Notes on this clone: Since a much larger clone is just one base distant, this may be a read error. The chain employs TRBV27 and TRBJ1-5, with D unresolved. V shed 1 base and J shed 2 bases, with 3 bases lying between them. Germline-derived CDR1 and CDR2 are MNHEY and SMNVEV (reference sequence). The CDR3 extends over 13 amino acids. The CDR3 loop reads CASSLFGNQPQHF. For the CDR3, the DNA is TGTGCCAGCAGTTTATTCGGCAATCAGCCCCAGCATTTT.

V and J are TRBV5-6 and TRBJ1-2, with D uncertain. The CDR3 consists of 15 residues. V was pared by 1 base and J by 5 bases, with 15 bases between. From germline, CDR1 is SGHDT and CDR2 YYEEEE. The CDR3 sequence is CASSLSPTEDYGYTF. DNA of the CDR3: TGTGCCAGCAGCTTGTCCCCCACAGAAGATTATGGCTACACCTTC.

This chain connects TRBV7-9 to TRBJ2-1; D is unclear. CDR3 length: 15 residues. Looked up from germline, CDR1 is SEHNR and CDR2 is FQNEAQ (reference sequence). V was pared by 5 bases and J by 1 base, with 12 bases between. The CDR3 loop reads CASSRAALSYNEQFF. CDR3 DNA sequence: TGTGCCAGCAGCCGTGCAGCGCTTTCCTACAATGAGCAGTTCTTC.

The chain couples TRBV5-1 to TRBJ2-1; a possible D gene is TRBD1 (6 bases). The length of the CDR3 is 15 residues. V gave up 0 bases and J gave up 6 bases, with 13 bases separating them. The V gene's germline CDR1 is SGHRS and CDR2 YFSETQ. The CDR3 reads CASSLAAGDTNEQFF. CDR3 sequence (DNA): TGCGCCAGCAGCTTGGCGGCAGGGGATACCAATGAGCAGTTCTTC.

This clone was picked up one time. This sequence joins TRBV5-1 and TRBJ2-1, with D possibly matching TRBD1 (7 bases). V lost 0 bases to trimming and J lost 11 bases, with 18 bases between them. Germline CDR1 and CDR2: SGHRS and YFSETQ. The CDR3 is 15 residues long. CDR3 region: CASSLDGAGGNKQFF. The CDR3 DNA reads as TGCGCCAGCAGCTTGGATGGGGCAGGGGGGAATAAGCAGTTCTTC.

The chain uses TRBV7-2 and TRBJ1-1; D is unresolved. Trimming cost V 4 bases and J 7 bases, with 13 bases left between them. This CDR3 contains 13 residues. Germline lookup yields CDR1 SGHTA and CDR2 FQGNSA. The CDR3 is CASSSNGIFEAFF. The CDR3 nucleotides are TGTGCCAGCAGCTCAAACGGAATTTTTGAAGCTTTCTTT.

The J gene is TRBJ1-1, the V gene TRBV20-1, with no clear D. Germline values: CDR1 DFQATT, CDR2 SNEGSKA (reference sequence). V lost 0 bases and J 8 bases, leaving 7 bases between the germline ends. The length of the CDR3 is 11 residues. The CDR3 nucleotides read TGCAGTGCTAGAGATTATACGGAAGCTTTCTTT. It encodes CSARDYTEAFF.

The chain is built from TRBV5-1 and TRBJ2-3; perhaps TRBD2 as D (5 bases). V was trimmed by 3 bases and J by 4 bases, leaving 18 bases between them. Germline V gene data show CDR1 as SGHRS and CDR2 as YFSETQ. CDR3 length: 16 amino acids. DNA for the CDR3: TGCGCCAGCAGCTCTGGGTTGGACTTCTCGGCAGATACGCAGTATTTT. Its translation is CASSSGLDFSADTQYF.

In its sample, this clone was seen a few times. This sequence joins TRBV4-1 and TRBJ1-5, with TRBD1 matching over 9 bases. V was clipped by 4 bases and J by 0 bases; unmatched bases: 10. This CDR3 region has 18 residues. Germline V CDR1 and CDR2: MGHRA, YSYEKL. DNA for the CDR3: TGCGCCAGCAGCCCAGGTGGGACAGGGTCTTTTAGCAATCAGCCCCAGCATTTT. Protein product: CASSPGGTGSFSNQPQHF.

The chain joins TRBV6-5 to TRBJ1-6; D is undetermined. The CDR3 runs to 15 residues. The germline gives CDR1 MNHEY, CDR2 SVGAGI. Between the trimmed V and J ends, which lost 2 bases and 5 bases, there was a span of 10 bases. The CDR3 sequence: CASSYTTVDNSPLHF. The CDR3 nucleotides read TGTGCCAGCAGTTACACGACGGTTGATAATTCACCCCTCCACTTT.

The J gene is TRBJ2-6, the V gene TRBV7-3, with a possible D match to TRBD2 (8 bases). V shed 5 bases and J shed 4 bases, with 18 bases lying between them. The CDR3 totals 17 residues. Looked up from germline, CDR1 is SGHTA and CDR2 is FQGTGA. The chain's CDR3 is CASSQTGLAGGANVLTF. The CDR3, as DNA: TGTGCCAGCAGCCAGACAGGGTTAGCGGGAGGGGCCAACGTCCTGACTTTC.

This chain joins TRBV9 and TRBJ2-1, with D possibly matching TRBD2 (6 bases). This CDR3 is 13 amino acids long. The V and J ends lost 2 bases and 10 bases respectively, with 13 bases between them. CDR1 is SGDLS, CDR2 YYNGEE, per germline. CDR3: CASSVAGGNEQFF. CDR3 bases: TGTGCCAGCAGCGTCGCGGGCGGGAACGAGCAGTTCTTC.